A single TCR beta chain is shown here with its context. The CDR3 extends over 16 amino acids. The germline V gene encodes CDR1 SGHTA and CDR2 FQGNSA. Trimming at V came to 5 bases and at J to 4 bases, leaving 9 bases not matched to a gene. Reverse transcription of about 0.45 to 1 ug RNA used random hexamers. TCRdb re-derived calls from the immunoSEQ multiplex PCR reads in MiXCR, one entry per CDR3 protein. The table has roughly 110,000 distinct CDR3 sequences, around 90% seen once. The data originate from a study of CD8 T cells in Susac syndrome. The chain is built from TRBV7-2 and TRBJ1-5, with 9 bases lining up with TRBD1. The receptor was derived from a human donor in good health. Sequencing input: CD8+ T cells from PBMCs. CDR3 coding DNA: TGTGCCAGCAGCCCCTCGGGACAGGGTTCTAATCAGCCCCAGCATTTT. Protein product: CASSPSGQGSNQPQHF.